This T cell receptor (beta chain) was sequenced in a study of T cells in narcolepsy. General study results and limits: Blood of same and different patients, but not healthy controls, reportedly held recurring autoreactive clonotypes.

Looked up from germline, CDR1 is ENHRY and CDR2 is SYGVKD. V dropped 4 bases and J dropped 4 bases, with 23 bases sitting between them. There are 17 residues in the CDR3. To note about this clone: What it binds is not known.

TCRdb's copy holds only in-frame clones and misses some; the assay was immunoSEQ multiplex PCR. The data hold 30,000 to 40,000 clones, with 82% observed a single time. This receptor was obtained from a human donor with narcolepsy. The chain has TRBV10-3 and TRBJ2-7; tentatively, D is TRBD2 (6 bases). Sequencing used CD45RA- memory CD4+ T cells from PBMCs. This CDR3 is CAISGGILTQGGYEQYF. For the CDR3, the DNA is TGTGCCATCAGTGGGGGGATTCTGACCCAGGGAGGTTACGAGCAGTACTTC.